The 3 T cell receptor beta chains reported below all come from one sample, sequenced in a study of technical replicates of blood from several donors. Using immunoSEQ multiplex PCR, the repertoire was profiled, and TCRdb retains in-frame clones only, with some absent. The data hold fewer than 85,000 clones, with around 94% observed a single time. The sample consisted of T cells isolated from PBMCs. The receptors stem from a human donor in good health.

The J gene is TRBJ1-4, the V gene TRBV4-1, with D tentatively TRBD1 (6 bases). V dropped 5 bases and J dropped 4 bases, with 20 bases sitting between them. The CDR3 runs 17 residues. Germline V gene lookup returns CDR1 MGHRA and CDR2 YSYEKL. CDR3 loop: CASSWSTVGANNEKLFF. The CDR3 bases are TGCGCCAGCAGCTGGTCGACTGTGGGGGCGAATAATGAAAAACTGTTTTTT.

The chain carries TRBV12-5 and TRBJ1-2, with TRBD1 matching 9 bases. Germline-derived CDR1 and CDR2 are LGHNT and FRNRAP. The CDR3 extends over 13 amino acids. With V trimmed by 6 bases and J by 4 bases, 3 bases remained unmatched. The DNA for the CDR3 is TGTGCTAGTGGACCGGACAGGGGCTATGGCTACACCTTC. Translated, it gives CASGPDRGYGYTF.

The chain recombines TRBV19 with TRBJ2-2; the D gene is possibly TRBD2 (5 bases). Germline-derived CDR1 and CDR2 are LNHDA and SQIVND (reference sequence). The V and J ends lost 11 bases and 8 bases respectively, with 12 bases between them. The CDR3 covers 11 residues. The CDR3 protein is CAGRRGGELFF. The CDR3 DNA follows: TGTGCCGGGAGACGCGGAGGGGAGCTGTTTTTT.